The rows below give T cell receptor beta chains drawn from one sample of a study of blood T cell repertoires in COVID-19. Profiling relied on immunoSEQ multiplex PCR, and the TCRdb table lists in-frame clones only, not all of them. The sample has 300,000 to 350,000 clones, nearly 90% seen once. The material sequenced was PBMCs or T cells enriched from blood (not recorded which). These receptors were collected from a woman younger than 30 with acute COVID-19. The conserved cysteine and the conserved F or W are not part of the CDR3 here. The D gene is left open where the match is weak.

D: TRBD2
J: TRBJ2-7
V: TRBV5-1
CDR3: ASSIGTSGYEQY

D: TRBD1
J: TRBJ2-2
V: TRBV7-3
CDR3: ASSQGANTGELF

D: -
J: TRBJ2-3
V: TRBV15
CDR3: ATSRVQPDTQY

D: TRBD1
J: TRBJ1-1
V: TRBV7-3
CDR3: ASSEGSGGTEAF

D: -
J: TRBJ2-7
V: TRBV4-2
CDR3: ASSPWDTGSYEQY

D: TRBD1
J: TRBJ1-6
V: TRBV6-5
CDR3: ASTPGQGDNSPLH

D: -
J: TRBJ2-7
V: TRBV7-2
CDR3: ASSLGGSGISYEQY

D: TRBD1
J: TRBJ1-5
V: TRBV18
CDR3: ASSLQGVGQPQH

D: -
J: TRBJ2-1
V: TRBV19
CDR3: ASSYFDEQF

D: -
J: TRBJ2-3
V: TRBV5-1
CDR3: ASSFSVTSTDTQY

D: -
J: TRBJ1-3
V: TRBV7-8
CDR3: ASSDRDSFSGNTIY

D: TRBD1
J: TRBJ1-1
V: TRBV5-1
CDR3: ASSLGQVGTEAF

D: TRBD1
J: TRBJ1-6
V: TRBV25-1
CDR3: ASSVGGDRFTLH

D: -
J: TRBJ2-2
V: TRBV5-1
CDR3: ASSLSVTNTGELF

D: -
J: TRBJ1-1
V: TRBV28
CDR3: ASSFFKGRTEAF

D: TRBD2
J: TRBJ2-6
V: TRBV11-3
CDR3: ASSLGREAGANVLT

D: TRBD1
J: TRBJ2-4
V: TRBV5-6
CDR3: ASSSGTGLNIQY

D: -
J: TRBJ1-5
V: TRBV11-2
CDR3: ASSLEGGGPNQPQH

D: -
J: TRBJ1-4
V: TRBV9
CDR3: ASSDRAANEKLF

D: -
J: TRBJ1-4
V: TRBV28
CDR3: ASSSTDNEKLF

D: TRBD1
J: TRBJ1-5
V: TRBV15
CDR3: ATSRDRDRVVQPQH

D: -
J: TRBJ1-6
V: TRBV28
CDR3: ASSQGNINSPLH

D: -
J: TRBJ1-6
V: TRBV25-1
CDR3: ASMGADGSYNSPLH

D: TRBD1
J: TRBJ1-3
V: TRBV19
CDR3: ARGQGSSGNTIY

D: -
J: TRBJ1-4
V: TRBV7-9
CDR3: ASTSAWQATTNEKLF

D: TRBD2
J: TRBJ2-1
V: TRBV19
CDR3: ASRIRKTSGASYNEQF

D: TRBD2
J: TRBJ2-3
V: TRBV28
CDR3: ASSLRRERADTQY